Presented here are 6 T cell receptor beta chains from one specimen sequenced in a study of chemoradiotherapy in HPV16-positive cancers. Using immunoSEQ multiplex PCR, the repertoire was profiled, and TCRdb retains in-frame clones only, with some absent. The profile shows roughly 34,000 clones, around 83% of them singletons. Source: blood, taken from a patient who underwent chemoradiotherapy. These receptors all come from a human donor with HPV-associated anogenital cancer.

This clone has just one count. V usage is TRBV18 and J usage is TRBJ2-1; TRBD2 might be the D (5 bases). The V and J ends lost 0 bases and 6 bases respectively, with 15 bases between them. This CDR3 contains 16 residues. Germline V gene lookup returns CDR1 KGHSH and CDR2 LQKENI. In DNA form, the CDR3 reads TGTGCCAGCTCACCACCTTCGTCTAGCTGGGGCAATGAGCAGTTCTTC. Its translation is CASSPPSSSWGNEQFF.

The V gene is TRBV7-2, the J gene TRBJ1-2; D remains ambiguous. CDR1 SGHTA and CDR2 FQGNSA come from the germline V gene. This CDR3 is 17 amino acids long. V was clipped by 2 bases and J by 3 bases, with 19 bases between them. The CDR3 nucleotides read TGTGCCAGCAGCTTATATACGGTCGGAGCGAGGGACTATGGCTACACCTTC. Protein: CASSLYTVGARDYGYTF.

This chain links TRBV11-1 with TRBJ2-3; 9 bases align to TRBD2. The CDR3 runs 16 residues. CDR1 and CDR2 (germline): SGHAT, FQDESV (reference sequence). Trimming at V came to 2 bases and at J to 1 base, leaving 4 bases not matched to a gene. The CDR3 sequence: CASSLLAGRGTDTQYF. CDR3 DNA: TGTGCCAGCAGCTTACTAGCGGGGAGGGGCACAGATACGCAGTATTTT. The complete variable domain, with remaining parts taken from reference TRBV11-1 and TRBJ2-3, reads EAEVAQSPRYKITEKSQAVAFWCDPISGHATLYWYRQILGQGPELLVQFQDESVVDDSQLPKDRFSAERLKGVDSTLKIQPAELGDSAMYLCASSLLAGRGTDTQYFGPGTRLTVL.

The gene calls are TRBV25-1 and TRBJ1-2; D gene uncertain. The CDR3 spans 15 residues. Germline V gene lookup returns CDR1 MGHDK and CDR2 SYGVNS. Trimming took off 2 bases at V and 4 bases at J, with 14 bases between the two ends. CDR3 amino acids: CASSEGNSEIYGYTF. The CDR3 DNA reads TGTGCCAGCAGTGAAGGGAACAGTGAGATCTATGGCTACACCTTC.

This chain connects TRBV7-2 to TRBJ1-2, with 7 bases that match TRBD1. Trimming removed 1 base from V and 3 bases from J; junction bases left unmatched: 5. CDR1 and CDR2 from the germline V gene are SGHTA and FQGNSA. CDR3 size: 15 residues. The CDR3 region is CASSLVDQGDYGYTF. The CDR3 region has the DNA TGTGCCAGCAGCTTAGTAGACCAGGGGGACTATGGCTACACCTTC.

The CDR3 here is CASSPQGAGVYNEQFF. CDR3 DNA sequence: TGTGCCAGCAGCCCCCAGGGAGCGGGGGTCTACAATGAGCAGTTCTTC. The rearrangement joins TRBV7-3 to TRBJ2-1; 8 bases fit TRBD2. The CDR3 is made up of 16 amino acids. The J segment lost 3 bases and the V segment lost 5 bases, leaving 9 bases of the junction unmatched. Germline V CDR1 and CDR2: SGHTA, FQGTGA.